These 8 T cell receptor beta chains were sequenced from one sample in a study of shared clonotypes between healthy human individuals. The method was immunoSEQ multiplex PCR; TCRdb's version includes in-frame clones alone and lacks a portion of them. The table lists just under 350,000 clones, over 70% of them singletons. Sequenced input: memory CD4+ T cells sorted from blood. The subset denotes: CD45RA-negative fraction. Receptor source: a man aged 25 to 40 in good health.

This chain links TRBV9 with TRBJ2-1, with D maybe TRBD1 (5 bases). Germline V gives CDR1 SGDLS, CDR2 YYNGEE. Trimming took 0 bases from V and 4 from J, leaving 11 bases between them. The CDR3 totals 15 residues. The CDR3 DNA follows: TGTGCCAGCAGCGTAGATCAGGGCAATTACAATGAGCAGTTCTTC. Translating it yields CASSVDQGNYNEQFF.

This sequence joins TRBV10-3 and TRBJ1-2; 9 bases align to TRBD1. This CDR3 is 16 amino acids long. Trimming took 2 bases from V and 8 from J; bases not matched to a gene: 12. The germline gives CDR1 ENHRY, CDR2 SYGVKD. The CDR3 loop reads CAISEIKTGGSSGYTF. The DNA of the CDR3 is TGTGCCATCAGTGAGATAAAGACAGGGGGAAGTTCAGGCTACACCTTC.

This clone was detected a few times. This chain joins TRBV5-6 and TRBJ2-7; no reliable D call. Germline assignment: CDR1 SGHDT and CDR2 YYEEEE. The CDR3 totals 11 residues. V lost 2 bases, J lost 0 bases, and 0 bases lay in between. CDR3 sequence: CASSFSYEQYF. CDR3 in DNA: TGTGCCAGCAGCTTCTCCTACGAGCAGTACTTC.

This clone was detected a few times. CDR3 protein: CASSLGWAYANTGELFF. The CDR3 bases are TGTGCCAGCAGCTTAGGGTGGGCTTACGCAAACACCGGGGAGCTGTTTTTT. The chain combines TRBV7-8 with TRBJ2-2, with D uncertain. The germline CDR1 and CDR2 sequences are SGHVS and FQNEAQ. The CDR3 loop spans 17 amino acids. The ends were cut back, 1 base at V and 2 bases at J, with 14 bases in the middle.

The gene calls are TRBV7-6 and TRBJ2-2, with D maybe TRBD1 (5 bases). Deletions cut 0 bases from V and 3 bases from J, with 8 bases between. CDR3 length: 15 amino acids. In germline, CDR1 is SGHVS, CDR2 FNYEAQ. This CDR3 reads CASSLAGRDTGELFF. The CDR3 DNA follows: TGTGCCAGCAGCTTAGCAGGCAGGGACACCGGGGAGCTGTTTTTT.

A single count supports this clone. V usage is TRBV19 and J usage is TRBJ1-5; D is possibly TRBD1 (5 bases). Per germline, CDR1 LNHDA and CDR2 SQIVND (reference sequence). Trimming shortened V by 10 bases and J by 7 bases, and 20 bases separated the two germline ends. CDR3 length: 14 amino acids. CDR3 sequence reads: CATKLGQSGQPQHF. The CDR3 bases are TGTGCCACCAAACTGGGGCAGTCGGGCCAGCCCCAGCATTTT. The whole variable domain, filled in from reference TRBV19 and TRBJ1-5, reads DGGITQSPKYLFRKEGQNVTLSCEQNLNHDAMYWYRQDPGQGLRLIYYSQIVNDFQKGDIAEGYSVSREKKESFPLTVTSAQKNPTAFYLCATKLGQSGQPQHFGDGTRLSIL.

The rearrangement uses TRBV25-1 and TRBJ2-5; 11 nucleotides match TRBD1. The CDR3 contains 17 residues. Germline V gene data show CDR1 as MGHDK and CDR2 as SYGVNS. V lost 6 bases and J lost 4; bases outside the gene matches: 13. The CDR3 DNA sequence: TGTGCCAGCAGGGCCCCCGGGACAGGGGGAGGTCGAGAGACCCAGTACTTC. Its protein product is CASRAPGTGGGRETQYF.

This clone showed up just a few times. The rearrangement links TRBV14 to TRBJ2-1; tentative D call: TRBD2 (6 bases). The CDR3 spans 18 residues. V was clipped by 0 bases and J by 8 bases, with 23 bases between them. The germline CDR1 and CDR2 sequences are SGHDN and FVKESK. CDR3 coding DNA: TGTGCCAGCAGCCAAGATCGAAAAACGGACTATACCCCATATGAGCAGTTCTTC. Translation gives CASSQDRKTDYTPYEQFF.